The next 5 T cell receptor beta chains were all read from a single sample in a study of cytomegalovirus exposure and HLA in healthy donors. The PCR was carried out with 60 Vbeta primers and 13 Jbeta primers. Data came from immunoSEQ multiplex PCR; TCRdb stores just in-frame clones and leaves some out. The data show some 140,000 clones, with around 80% seen just once and around 6% held by the top ten. Sequenced sample: PBMCs. The source is a woman aged 40-49 years in good health and CMV-seropositive.

This chain uses TRBV30 with TRBJ2-3; 10 positions agree with TRBD2. Trimming cost V 0 bases and J 2 bases; bases outside gene matches: 8. This CDR3 spans 17 amino acids. The germline V gene encodes CDR1 GTSNPN and CDR2 SVGIG (reference sequence). The CDR3 here is CAWSVPPTSGSTDTQYF. DNA for the CDR3: TGTGCCTGGAGTGTACCCCCGACTAGCGGGTCCACAGATACGCAGTATTTT.

The gene calls are TRBV7-9 and TRBJ1-2, with 8 bases that match TRBD1. The CDR3 runs 16 residues. Losses at the gene ends were 5 bases for V and 2 bases for J; bases not matched to a gene: 10. The germline V gene has CDR1 SEHNR and CDR2 FQNEAQ (reference sequence). CDR3 region: CASSIGQGTSNYGYTF. For the CDR3, the DNA is TGTGCCAGCAGCATAGGACAGGGAACCTCCAACTATGGCTACACCTTC.

This clone occurred once. This sequence joins TRBV6-6 and TRBJ2-7, with a possible D match to TRBD1 (6 bases). Germline lookup yields CDR1 MNHNY and CDR2 SVGAGI (reference sequence). The CDR3 is 12 residues long. V lost 7 bases, J lost 10 bases, and 17 bases lay in between. The CDR3 DNA sequence: TGTGCCAGCACCACCCAGGGGTCCGGACAGTACTTC. It specifies CASTTQGSGQYF.

This rearrangement joins TRBV20-1 to TRBJ2-3, with TRBD2 matching 10 bases. The CDR3 contains 11 residues. Germline loops: CDR1 DFQATT, CDR2 SNEGSKA (reference sequence). Germline trimming cut 7 bases from V and 6 bases from J; bases unmatched to any gene: 1. The CDR3 nucleotides read TGCAGTGGGGGACTAGCGGATACGCAGTATTTT. Protein: CSGGLADTQYF.

This clone appeared once. The chain recombines TRBV7-3 with TRBJ1-1; no firm D call. V was trimmed by 5 bases and J by 1 base, leaving 11 bases between them. The CDR3 consists of 14 residues. Germline CDR1 SGHTA, CDR2 FQGTGA. CDR3 region: CASSPKPGNTEAFF. DNA for the CDR3: TGTGCCAGCAGCCCAAAGCCAGGGAACACTGAAGCTTTCTTT.